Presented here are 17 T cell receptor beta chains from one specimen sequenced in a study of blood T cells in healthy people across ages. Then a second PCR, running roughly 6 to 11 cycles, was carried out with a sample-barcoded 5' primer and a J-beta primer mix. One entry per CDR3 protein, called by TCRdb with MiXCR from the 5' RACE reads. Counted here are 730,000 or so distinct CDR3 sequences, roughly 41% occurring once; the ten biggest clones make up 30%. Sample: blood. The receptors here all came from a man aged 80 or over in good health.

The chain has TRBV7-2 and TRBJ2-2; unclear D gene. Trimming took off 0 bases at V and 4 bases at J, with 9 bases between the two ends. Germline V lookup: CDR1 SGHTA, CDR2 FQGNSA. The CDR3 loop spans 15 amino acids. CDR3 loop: CASSLAKVATGELFF. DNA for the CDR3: TGTGCCAGCAGCTTAGCAAAGGTTGCCACCGGGGAGCTGTTTTTT.

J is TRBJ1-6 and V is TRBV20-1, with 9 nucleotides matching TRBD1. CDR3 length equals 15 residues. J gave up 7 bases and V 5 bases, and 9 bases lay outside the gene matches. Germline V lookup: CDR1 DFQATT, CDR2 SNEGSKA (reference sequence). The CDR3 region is CSAPRQDRGNSPLHF. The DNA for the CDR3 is TGCAGTGCTCCTCGCCAGGACAGGGGAAATTCACCCCTCCACTTT.

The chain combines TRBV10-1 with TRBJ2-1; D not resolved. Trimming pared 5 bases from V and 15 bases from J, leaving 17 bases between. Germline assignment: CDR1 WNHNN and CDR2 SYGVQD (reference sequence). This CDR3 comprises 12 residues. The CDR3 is CASSSNGREVFF. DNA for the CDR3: TGCGCCAGCAGTTCAAACGGCCGCGAGGTGTTCTTC.

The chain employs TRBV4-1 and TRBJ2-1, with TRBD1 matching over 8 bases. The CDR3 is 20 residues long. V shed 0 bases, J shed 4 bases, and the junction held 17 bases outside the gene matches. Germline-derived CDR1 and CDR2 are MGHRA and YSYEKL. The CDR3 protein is CASSQDRGRWQGASYNEQFF. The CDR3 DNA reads TGCGCCAGCAGCCAAGATCGGGGTCGCTGGCAGGGGGCAAGTTACAATGAGCAGTTCTTC.

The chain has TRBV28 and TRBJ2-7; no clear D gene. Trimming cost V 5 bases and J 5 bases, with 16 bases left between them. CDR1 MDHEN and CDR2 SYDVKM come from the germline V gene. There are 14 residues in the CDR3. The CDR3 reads CASSPRPGRDEQYF. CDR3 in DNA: TGTGCCAGCAGTCCCCGACCCGGTCGGGACGAGCAGTACTTC. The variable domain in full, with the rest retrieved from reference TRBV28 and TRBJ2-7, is DVKVTQSSRYLVKRTGEKVFLECVQDMDHENMFWYRQDPGLGLRLIYFSYDVKMKEKGDIPEGYSVSREKKERFSLILESASTNQTSMYLCASSPRPGRDEQYFGPGTRLTVT.

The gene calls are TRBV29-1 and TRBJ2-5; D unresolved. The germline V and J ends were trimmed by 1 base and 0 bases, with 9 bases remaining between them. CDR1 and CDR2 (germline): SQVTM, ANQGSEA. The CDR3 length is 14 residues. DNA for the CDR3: TGCAGCGTTGAAGGGCAGATGTACCAAGAGACCCAGTACTTC. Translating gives CSVEGQMYQETQYF.

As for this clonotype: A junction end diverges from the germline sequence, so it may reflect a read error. CDR3 nucleotides: TGTGCCAGCAGCCCCCAGGCGACCGAGAAGGGTACGCGGTATTTT. Its translation is CASSPQATEKGTRYF. The chain has TRBV7-7 and TRBJ2-3, with D unclear. The CDR3 has 15 amino acids. CDR1 is SSHAT and CDR2 is FNYEAQ in the germline V gene (reference sequence).

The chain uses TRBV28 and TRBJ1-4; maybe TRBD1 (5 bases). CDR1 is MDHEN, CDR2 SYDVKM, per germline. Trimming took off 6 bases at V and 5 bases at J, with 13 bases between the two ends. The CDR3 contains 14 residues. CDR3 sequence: CASRVGGANEKLFF. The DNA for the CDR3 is TGTGCCAGCAGGGTAGGAGGGGCGAATGAAAAACTGTTTTTT.

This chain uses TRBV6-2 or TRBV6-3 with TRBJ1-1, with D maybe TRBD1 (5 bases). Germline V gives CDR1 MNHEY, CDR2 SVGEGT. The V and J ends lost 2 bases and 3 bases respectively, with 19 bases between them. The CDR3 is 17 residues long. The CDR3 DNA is TGTGCCAGCAGTTACGTTCGGGGGTCCGGTACGGACACTGAAGCTTTCTTT. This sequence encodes CASSYVRGSGTDTEAFF.

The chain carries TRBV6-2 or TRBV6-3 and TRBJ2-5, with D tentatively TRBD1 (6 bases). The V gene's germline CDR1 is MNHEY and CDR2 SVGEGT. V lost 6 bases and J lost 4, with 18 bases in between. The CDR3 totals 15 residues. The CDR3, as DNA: TGTGCCAGCAGCTACAGTTCCCTCAGGGGAGAGACCCAGTACTTC. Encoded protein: CASSYSSLRGETQYF.

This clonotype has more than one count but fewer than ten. The CDR3 spells CASSLPDRRIHEQYF. CDR3 coding DNA: TGTGCCAGCAGCCTCCCCGACCGACGCATCCACGAGCAGTACTTC. The V call is TRBV7-2, the J call TRBJ2-7; no clear D gene. V was shortened by 5 bases and J by 5 bases, with 19 bases between the two germline ends. This CDR3 comprises 15 residues. The germline V gene has CDR1 SGHTA and CDR2 FQGNSA.

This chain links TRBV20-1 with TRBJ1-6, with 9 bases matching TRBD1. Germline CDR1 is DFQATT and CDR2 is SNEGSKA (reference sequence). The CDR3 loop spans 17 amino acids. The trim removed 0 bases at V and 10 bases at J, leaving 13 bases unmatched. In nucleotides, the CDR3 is TGCAGTGCTAGAGATTCCGGGGTCGGGACAGGGAAATCACCCCTCCACTTT. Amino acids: CSARDSGVGTGKSPLHF.

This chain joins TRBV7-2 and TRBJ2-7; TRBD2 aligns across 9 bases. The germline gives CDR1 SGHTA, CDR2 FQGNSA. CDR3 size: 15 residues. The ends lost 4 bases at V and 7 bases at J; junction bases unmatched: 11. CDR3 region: CASSSGLAFDNEQYF. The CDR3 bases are TGTGCCAGCAGCTCCGGACTAGCGTTTGATAATGAGCAGTACTTC.

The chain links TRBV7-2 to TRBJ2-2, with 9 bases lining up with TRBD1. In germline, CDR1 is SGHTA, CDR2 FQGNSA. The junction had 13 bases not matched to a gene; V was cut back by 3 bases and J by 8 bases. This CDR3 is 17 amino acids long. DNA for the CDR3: TGTGCCAGCAGCTTCCATTTAGGACAGGGGTCTACAGGGGAGCTGTTTTTT. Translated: CASSFHLGQGSTGELFF.

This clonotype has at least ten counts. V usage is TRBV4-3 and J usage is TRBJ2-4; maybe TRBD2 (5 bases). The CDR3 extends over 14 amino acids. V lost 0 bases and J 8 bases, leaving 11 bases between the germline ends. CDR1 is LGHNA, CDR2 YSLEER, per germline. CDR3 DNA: TGCGCCAGCAGCCAAGAACTAGGAATCGACATTCAGTACTTC. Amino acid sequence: CASSQELGIDIQYF.

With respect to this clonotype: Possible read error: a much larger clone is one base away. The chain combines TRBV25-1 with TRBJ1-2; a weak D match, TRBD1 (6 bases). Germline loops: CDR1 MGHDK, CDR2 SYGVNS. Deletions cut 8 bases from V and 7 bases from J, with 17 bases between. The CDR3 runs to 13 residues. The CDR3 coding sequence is TGTGCCAGCGGGGGGCCCAACCAGGCTGGCTACACCTTC. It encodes CASGGPNQAGYTF.

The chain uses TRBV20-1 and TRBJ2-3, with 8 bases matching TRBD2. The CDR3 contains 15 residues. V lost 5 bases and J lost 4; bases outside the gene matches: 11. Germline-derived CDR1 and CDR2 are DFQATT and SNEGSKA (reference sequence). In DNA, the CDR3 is TGCAGTGCTGATATCGGGAGGGGAAGCGCAGATACGCAGTATTTT. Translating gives CSADIGRGSADTQYF.